This T cell receptor beta chain was profiled in a study of T-cell memory formation after mild COVID-19. Study-level background: TCR clusters mostly belonged to single donors.

Study-wide points: Of the contracting clones, CD4+ ones lay mainly in CM and EM, and CD8+ ones in EMRA. The appearance of some responding clones in pre-infection memory suggested that cross-reactive memory joined.

Trimming at V came to 5 bases and at J to 6 bases, leaving 11 bases not matched to a gene. CDR1 and CDR2 from the germline V gene are SGHVS and FNYEAQ. This CDR3 comprises 16 residues. One entry per CDR3 protein results from TCRdb running MiXCR on the 5' RACE reads. The table has more than 120,000 distinct CDR3 sequences, 15% to 20% seen once. This clonotype was counted ten times or more. Its antigen is not identified. The sequenced sample was PBMCs or a T cell subset sorted from them (not recorded which). The receptor was isolated from an adult woman who had mild COVID-19 (a few samples of this study predate the infection). Cell type and time point are not known. The J gene is TRBJ2-3, the V gene TRBV7-6, with 10 nucleotides matching TRBD1. The CDR3: CASSRNTGQGSDTQYF. As DNA, the CDR3 is TGTGCCAGCAGCCGAAACACGGGACAGGGGTCCGATACGCAGTATTTT.